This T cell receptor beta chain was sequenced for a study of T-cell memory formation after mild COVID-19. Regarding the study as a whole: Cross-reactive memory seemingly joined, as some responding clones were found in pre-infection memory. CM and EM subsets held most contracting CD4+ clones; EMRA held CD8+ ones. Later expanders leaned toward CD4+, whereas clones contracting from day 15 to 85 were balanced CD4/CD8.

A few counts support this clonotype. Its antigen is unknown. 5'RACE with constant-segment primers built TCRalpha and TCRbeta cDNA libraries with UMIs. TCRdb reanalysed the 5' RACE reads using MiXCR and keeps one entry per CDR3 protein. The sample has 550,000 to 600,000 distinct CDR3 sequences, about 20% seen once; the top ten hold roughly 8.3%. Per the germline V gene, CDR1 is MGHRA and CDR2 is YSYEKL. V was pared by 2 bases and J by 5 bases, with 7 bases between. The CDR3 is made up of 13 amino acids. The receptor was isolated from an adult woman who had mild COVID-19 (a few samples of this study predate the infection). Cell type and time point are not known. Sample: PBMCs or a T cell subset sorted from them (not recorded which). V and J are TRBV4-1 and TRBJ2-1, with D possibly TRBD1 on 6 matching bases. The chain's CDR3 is CASSQQGNNEQFF. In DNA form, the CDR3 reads TGCGCCAGCAGCCAACAGGGGAACAATGAGCAGTTCTTC.